The 13 T cell receptor beta chains below all came from one sample that was sequenced in a study of cytomegalovirus exposure and HLA in healthy donors. 60 Vbeta and 13 Jbeta primers were used in PCR. Assay: immunoSEQ multiplex PCR; the TCRdb copy retains only in-frame clones and omits some. This sample has 45,000 to 65,000 clones; roughly 73% occur once, and the top ten carry 2.5% to 3%. Sequencing was performed on PBMCs. These receptor sequences come from a woman aged 40 to 50 in good health and CMV-seropositive.

About this clone: The CDR3 ends on some other residue instead of the conserved phenylalanine or tryptophan, so this is likely a read error. The chain couples TRBV11-2 to TRBJ1-2, with D perhaps TRBD1 (6 bases). Deletions cut 5 bases from V and 8 bases from J, with 18 bases between. The CDR3 has 14 amino acids. Germline CDR1 and CDR2: SGHAT and FQNNGV. The CDR3 region is CASSPDRSSRGYTV. The CDR3 region has the DNA TGTGCCAGCAGCCCCGACAGGAGCTCCCGGGGCTACACCGTC.

This sequence joins TRBV5-1 and TRBJ2-5; 8 positions match TRBD1. The length of the CDR3 is 16 residues. The V gene end was trimmed by 2 bases and the J gene end by 3 bases; junction bases not matched to a gene: 9. From germline, CDR1 is SGHRS and CDR2 YFSETQ. Here the CDR3 DNA reads TGCGCCAGCAGCTTTCTGACAGGGGTCGGGGAAGAGACCCAGTACTTC. Translating it yields CASSFLTGVGEETQYF.

V is TRBV6-6 and J is TRBJ2-6, with D possibly being TRBD2 (7 bases). The CDR3 is 16 residues long. Germline V CDR1 and CDR2: MNHNY, SVGAGI (reference sequence). With 4 bases removed from V and 4 bases from J, the gap between germline ends came to 14 bases. CDR3 loop: CASSSSGGRGANVLTF. The CDR3, as DNA: TGTGCCAGCAGTTCCTCCGGGGGGCGAGGGGCCAACGTCCTGACTTTC.

The gene calls are TRBV6-1 and TRBJ1-1; D is perhaps TRBD1 (5 bases). V was shortened by 7 bases and J by 0 bases, with 12 bases between the two germline ends. Germline CDR1 MNHNS, CDR2 SASEGT. The CDR3 loop spans 14 amino acids. CDR3 loop: CASKPSGVNTEAFF. CDR3 nucleotide sequence: TGTGCCAGCAAACCTTCGGGGGTGAACACTGAAGCTTTCTTT.

The CDR3 DNA sequence: TGTGCCAGCAGGTATTGGGGCCCTACTAGCGAGAAAAGCACCGGGGAGCTGTTTTTT. Its protein is CASRYWGPTSEKSTGELFF. J is TRBJ2-2 and V is TRBV28, with TRBD2 identical over 7 bases. The ends lost 6 bases at V and 4 bases at J; junction bases unmatched: 20. Germline CDR1 MDHEN, CDR2 SYDVKM. CDR3 length: 19 residues.

The chain recombines TRBV7-9 with TRBJ1-1, with TRBD1 matching 9 bases. This CDR3 comprises 15 residues. Germline CDR1 is SEHNR and CDR2 is FQNEAQ (reference sequence). With V trimmed by 3 bases and J by 4 bases, 6 bases remained unmatched. The CDR3 nucleotides read TGTGCCAGCAGCTTTACAGGGGGCTTAAGCACTGAAGCTTTCTTT. Protein product: CASSFTGGLSTEAFF.

The genes are TRBV5-8 and TRBJ2-2, with 7 positions matching TRBD1. The CDR3 contains 16 residues. Germline assignment: CDR1 SGHTS and CDR2 YDEGEE. V lost 2 bases to trimming and J lost 0 bases; unmatched junction nucleotides: 4. CDR3 sequence reads: CASSFGQAPNTGELFF. For the CDR3, the DNA is TGTGCCAGCAGCTTTGGACAGGCGCCGAACACCGGGGAGCTGTTTTTT.

The rearrangement links TRBV9 to TRBJ1-6; 8 bases line up with TRBD1. CDR1 and CDR2 (germline): SGDLS, YYNGEE. This CDR3 spans 16 amino acids. After removal of 1 base from V and 4 bases from J, the junction contained 4 bases not matched to a gene. CDR3 sequence (DNA): TGTGCCAGCAGCGTAACACGGGACAGGTATAATTCACCCCTCCACTTT. Protein: CASSVTRDRYNSPLHF.

V is TRBV5-4 and J is TRBJ2-2; TRBD1 matches at 7 bases. This CDR3 contains 15 residues. The germline CDR1 and CDR2 sequences are SGHNT and YYREEE (reference sequence). With 5 bases clipped from V and 6 bases from J, the junction kept 10 bases outside the gene matches. The CDR3 sequence is CASSNRGSVPGELFF. CDR3 bases: TGTGCCAGCAGTAACAGGGGATCTGTTCCCGGGGAGCTGTTTTTT.

This clone was seen more than once but under ten times. This sequence joins TRBV5-4 and TRBJ1-1; 7 bases are a match to TRBD1. The CDR3 contains 14 residues. Germline V gene lookup returns CDR1 SGHNT and CDR2 YYREEE (reference sequence). J gave up 3 bases and V 6 bases, and 8 bases lay outside the gene matches. The CDR3 reads CASTQGPVDTEAFF. CDR3 coding DNA: TGTGCCAGCACACAGGGGCCCGTAGACACTGAAGCTTTCTTT.

This clone was observed a handful of times. The rearrangement links TRBV27 to TRBJ1-2; D is uncertain. In germline, CDR1 is MNHEY, CDR2 SMNVEV (reference sequence). Trimming took off 5 bases at V and 8 bases at J, with 18 bases between the two ends. There are 14 residues in the CDR3. The chain's CDR3 is CASSPISGIVGYTF. The CDR3 region has the DNA TGTGCCAGCAGTCCCATCTCGGGTATCGTCGGCTACACCTTC.

The chain links TRBV30 to TRBJ2-1; D ambiguous. The CDR3 covers 13 residues. Looked up from germline, CDR1 is GTSNPN and CDR2 is SVGIG (reference sequence). Trimming stripped 0 bases from V and 6 bases from J, with 9 bases between. In DNA form, the CDR3 reads TGTGCCTGGAGTGTACAATCCCTCAATGAGCAGTTCTTC. It translates to CAWSVQSLNEQFF.

The rearrangement uses TRBV19 and TRBJ1-3; 8 bases align to TRBD1. CDR1 LNHDA and CDR2 SQIVND come from the germline V gene (reference sequence). V gave up 7 bases and J gave up 4 bases; unmatched junction bases: 9. The CDR3 spans 15 residues. The CDR3 region is CASTRTGTPGNTIYF. The CDR3 DNA follows: TGTGCCAGTACCAGGACAGGGACGCCCGGAAACACCATATATTTT.